These 11 T cell receptor beta chains share one sample of origin, sequenced in a study of T cells in Graves' hyperthyroidism and ophthalmopathy (dated by TCRdb to the late 2010s). To prepare the library, multiplex PCR was applied. The instrument given in TCRdb is Illumina HiSeq 2000. Amplification of TCR beta CDR3 regions was carried out from RNA transcripts. For the first round of RT-PCR on the TCR CDR3, the HTBI primer set was used together with the Qiagen OneStep RT-PCR kit. Through fastp at Q25 and MiXCR, TCRdb rebuilt clones from the public reads, retaining in-frame beta chains. One record per CDR3 amino acid sequence lists the most common genes and DNA. The sample profile shows roughly 400,000 distinct CDR3 sequences; over 13% of them were found once. The ten largest clones take up around 27% of the sample. Sequenced sample: blood. All receptors derive from a man aged 45 to 65 with Graves' ophthalmopathy.

The sample holds many counts of this clonotype. The rearrangement uses TRBV11-2 and TRBJ2-7; D not resolved. Germline-derived CDR1 and CDR2 are SGHAT and FQNNGV. The CDR3 is made up of 11 amino acids. The ends were cut back, 7 bases at V and 4 bases at J, with 8 bases in the middle. CDR3 DNA sequence: TGTGCCAGCACCAACAGTTACGAGCAGTACTTC. This sequence encodes CASTNSYEQYF.

The sample holds many counts of this clonotype. The V call is TRBV11-3, the J call TRBJ2-1, with TRBD2 as a possible D gene (5 bases). Looked up from germline, CDR1 is SGHNT and CDR2 is YENEEA. The CDR3 extends over 15 amino acids. Trimming removed 4 bases at V and 6 bases at J, with 16 bases between. The CDR3 region has the DNA TGTGCCAGCAGCTCTACCCCAAGCGCGGGCAATGAGCAGTTCTTC. This codes for CASSSTPSAGNEQFF.

The chain's CDR3 is CASRVGGPVYEQYF. The CDR3 DNA is TGTGCCAGCAGGGTCGGCGGGCCGGTCTACGAGCAGTACTTC. The V gene is TRBV6-1, the J gene TRBJ2-7; a possible D gene is TRBD2 (5 bases). V was cut by 6 bases and J by 3 bases, with 15 bases left in between. The CDR3 runs 14 residues. From germline, CDR1 is MNHNS and CDR2 SASEGT.

This clonotype was seen ten or more times. The V and J genes are TRBV25-1 and TRBJ2-1, with TRBD1 matching 7 bases. The germline V gene has CDR1 MGHDK and CDR2 SYGVNS. This CDR3 spans 15 amino acids. Unmatched junction bases numbered 6, after V lost 1 base and J lost 6 bases. In DNA form, the CDR3 reads TGTGCCAGCAGTGAATCCGGGACAGATACCAATGAGCAGTTCTTC. Amino acids: CASSESGTDTNEQFF. The full variable domain, rest sourced from reference TRBV25-1 and TRBJ2-1, is EADIYQTPRYLVIGTGKKITLECSQTMGHDKMYWYQQDPGMELHLIHYSYGVNSTEKGDLSSESTVSRIRTEHFPLTLESARPSHTSQYLCASSESGTDTNEQFFGPGTRLTVL.

The chain links TRBV19 to TRBJ2-7, with 7 bases fitting TRBD2. Germline lookup yields CDR1 LNHDA and CDR2 SQIVND (reference sequence). The CDR3 covers 15 residues. J gave up 6 bases and V 5 bases, and 13 bases lay outside the gene matches. The CDR3 is CASSFWGTNFGEQYF. The CDR3 bases are TGTGCCAGTAGTTTTTGGGGGACTAACTTCGGCGAGCAGTACTTC.

In its sample, this clonotype was seen many times. The V gene is TRBV27, the J gene TRBJ1-6; D might be TRBD1 (6 bases). V dropped 4 bases and J dropped 4 bases, with 20 bases sitting between them. This CDR3 contains 18 residues. CDR1 and CDR2 from the germline V gene are MNHEY and SMNVEV (reference sequence). The CDR3 nucleotides read TGTGCCAGCAGTTGGAGAACAGGGAATACCCAATATAATTCACCCCTCCACTTT. Its translation is CASSWRTGNTQYNSPLHF.

This clonotype appeared many times. The chain joins TRBV3-1 to TRBJ2-2; D gene ambiguous. There are 14 residues in the CDR3. Trimming cost V 1 base and J 4 bases, with 7 bases left between them. Germline CDR1 and CDR2: LGHDT and YNNKEL (reference sequence). The CDR3 protein is CASSQGPSTGELFF. In DNA, the CDR3 is TGTGCCAGCAGCCAAGGTCCCAGCACCGGGGAGCTGTTTTTT.

This clonotype was counted many times. The chain uses TRBV30 and TRBJ1-5, with D hard to call. The CDR3 covers 12 residues. The germline V gene encodes CDR1 GTSNPN and CDR2 SVGIG (reference sequence). V was shortened by 1 base and J by 6 bases, with 7 bases between the two germline ends. The CDR3 DNA is TGTGCCTGGAGTGCCATGGGTCAGCCCCAGCATTTT. It yields the protein CAWSAMGQPQHF.

The chain is built from TRBV20-1 and TRBJ2-1, with TRBD2 matching over 11 bases. The length of the CDR3 is 15 residues. Germline CDR1 is DFQATT and CDR2 is SNEGSKA (reference sequence). Trimming removed 5 bases from V and 7 bases from J; junction bases left unmatched: 10. CDR3 region: CSAPLAGASWNEQFF. The CDR3 DNA reads as TGCAGTGCTCCACTAGCGGGAGCTTCTTGGAATGAGCAGTTCTTC.

This clonotype was counted only a few times. V usage is TRBV12-3 or TRBV12-4 and J usage is TRBJ2-7, with D hard to call. V was shortened by 4 bases and J by 5 bases, with 9 bases between the two germline ends. The CDR3 totals 12 residues. CDR3: CASSSPLDEQYV. DNA of the CDR3: TGTGCCAGCAGTTCTCCTCTAGACGAGCAGTACGTC.

This chain links TRBV20-1 with TRBJ2-1; D possibly corresponds to TRBD1 (5 bases). The V gene lost 7 bases and the J gene lost 5 bases, with 12 bases spanning the gap. Looked up from germline, CDR1 is DFQATT and CDR2 is SNEGSKA (reference sequence). The CDR3 consists of 12 residues. This CDR3 is CSGGELNNEQFF. As DNA, the CDR3 is TGCAGTGGGGGCGAACTGAACAATGAGCAGTTCTTC.